The 20 T cell receptor beta chains given below trace back to one sample, sequenced in a study of vaccination and CD4 T cells after COVID-19. As for treatment: roughly ten-day PBMC culture with coronavirus spike peptide pools or control peptides (ViraFEST assay). Their antigen targets remain unknown. Sequenced with the Oncomine TCR Beta short-read assay was DNA taken from cultured CD4+ T cells. TCRdb re-called the PCR reads with MiXCR, one entry per CDR3 protein. The sample shows 8,500 to 9,500 distinct CDR3 sequences, around two thirds of them seen only once. The sequenced sample was CD4+ T cells from blood, cultured in vitro. The receptors come from a human donor who had recovered from COVID-19.

The chain carries TRBV27 and TRBJ1-6, with unresolved D. The CDR3 contains 12 residues. Germline V gene lookup returns CDR1 MNHEY and CDR2 SMNVEV (reference sequence). Trimming cost V 2 bases and J 6 bases, with 2 bases left between them. CDR3 loop: CASSLRNSPLHF. The CDR3 DNA follows: TGTGCCAGCAGTTTACGTAATTCACCCCTCCACTTT.

V usage is TRBV28 and J usage is TRBJ1-6; 10 bases agree with TRBD1. After removal of 5 bases from V and 6 bases from J, the junction contained 4 bases not matched to a gene. This CDR3 contains 15 residues. Germline lookup yields CDR1 MDHEN and CDR2 SYDVKM. Written as DNA, the CDR3 is TGTGCCAGCAGTGGACAGGGGGGCCGTAATTCACCCCTCCACTTT. Amino acids: CASSGQGGRNSPLHF.

This clonotype was seen just once. The genes are TRBV2 and TRBJ2-5; 9 positions agree with TRBD1. Germline V CDR1 and CDR2: SNHLY, FYNNEI. The CDR3 has 14 amino acids. V gave up 6 bases and J gave up 5 bases; unmatched junction bases: 7. The CDR3 sequence is CASRRTGVRETQYF. Written as DNA, the CDR3 is TGTGCCAGCAGGAGGACAGGGGTGCGGGAGACCCAGTACTTC.

The gene calls are TRBV7-9 and TRBJ2-1; no definite D call. The CDR3 loop spans 14 amino acids. V was clipped by 5 bases and J by 7 bases, with 15 bases between them. Germline V gene lookup returns CDR1 SEHNR and CDR2 FQNEAQ (reference sequence). CDR3 sequence: CASSLTIGRNEQFF. The CDR3 region has the DNA TGTGCCAGCAGCCTCACTATCGGTCGGAATGAGCAGTTCTTC.

This clonotype appeared a single time. V is TRBV12-3 or TRBV12-4 and J is TRBJ2-5; D ambiguous. The CDR3 totals 12 residues. The V and J ends lost 7 bases and 7 bases respectively, with 13 bases between them. The DNA for the CDR3 is TGTGCCAGCACCCTATCCCGCGGGACCCAGTACTTC. This codes for CASTLSRGTQYF.

The V call is TRBV27, the J call TRBJ2-2; TRBD2 matches at 13 bases. The germline V gene has CDR1 MNHEY and CDR2 SMNVEV (reference sequence). The CDR3 extends over 16 amino acids. The junction had 6 bases not matched to a gene; V was cut back by 4 bases and J by 7 bases. The CDR3 coding sequence is TGTGCCAGCAGTTACGGACTAGCGGGAGTGCACGGGGAGCTGTTTTTT. This translates into CASSYGLAGVHGELFF.

The V gene is TRBV6-1, the J gene TRBJ1-3; no reliable D call. Trimming removed 6 bases from V and 0 bases from J, with 9 bases in between. CDR1 MNHNS and CDR2 SASEGT come from the germline V gene. The CDR3 length is 14 residues. Here the CDR3 reads CASRSDGSGNTIYF. The CDR3 DNA is TGTGCCAGCAGGTCGGACGGCTCTGGAAACACCATATATTTT.

Only one count was recorded for this clonotype. The genes are TRBV19 and TRBJ1-5, with D uncertain. Trimming stripped 3 bases from V and 0 bases from J, with 9 bases between. Germline V gene sequence: CDR1 LNHDA, CDR2 SQIVND (reference sequence). This CDR3 comprises 15 residues. CDR3 bases: TGTGCCAGTAGTATTACACGGGATAGCAATCAGCCCCAGCATTTT. This codes for CASSITRDSNQPQHF.

The gene calls are TRBV11-2 and TRBJ2-7; either TRBD1 or TRBD2 may fit D (5 bases each). V was cut by 1 base and J by 2 bases, with 18 bases left in between. Germline V gene lookup returns CDR1 SGHAT and CDR2 FQNNGV. CDR3 length: 17 residues. The CDR3 loop reads CASSLAPRGSAAYEQYF. The DNA for the CDR3 is TGTGCCAGCAGCTTAGCCCCGAGGGGTAGCGCTGCCTACGAGCAGTACTTC.

The J gene is TRBJ1-1, the V gene TRBV28; TRBD1 aligns across 10 bases. CDR3 length: 16 residues. Unmatched junction bases numbered 3, after V lost 2 bases and J lost 0 bases. Germline CDR1 MDHEN, CDR2 SYDVKM. In DNA, the CDR3 is TGTGCCAGCAGTTTAGGGACAGGGGTTATGAACACTGAAGCTTTCTTT. Protein product: CASSLGTGVMNTEAFF.

The V and J genes are TRBV9 and TRBJ2-1; no clear D. The V gene lost 0 bases and the J gene lost 6 bases, with 7 bases spanning the gap. Germline loops: CDR1 SGDLS, CDR2 YYNGEE. The CDR3 runs to 13 residues. The CDR3 DNA reads TGTGCCAGCAGCGTAGACCCCTCCAATGAGCAGTTCTTC. Translation: CASSVDPSNEQFF.

The chain uses TRBV21-1 and TRBJ2-5. TRBV21-1 is given as a pseudogene. This CDR3 is built from 16 residues. CDR3 sequence: CASSKEALGIQETQYF. CDR3 DNA: TGTGCCAGCAGCAAAGAGGCTCTGGGGATCCAAGAGACCCAGTACTTC.

The genes are TRBV7-9 and TRBJ1-5; weak D call: TRBD1 (5 bases). Germline CDR1 reads SEHNR; CDR2 reads FQNEAQ (reference sequence). The CDR3 is made up of 13 amino acids. V was shortened by 4 bases and J by 6 bases, with 10 bases between the two germline ends. Here the CDR3 reads CASSYDSFQPQHF. For the CDR3, the DNA is TGTGCCAGCAGCTATGACAGTTTTCAGCCCCAGCATTTT. Based on the CDR3 plus reference TRBV7-9 and TRBJ1-5, the full variable domain is DTGVSQNPRHKITKRGQNVTFRCDPISEHNRLYWYRQTLGQGPEFLTYFQNEAQLEKSRLLSDRFSAERPKGSFSTLEIQRTEQGDSAMYLCASSYDSFQPQHFGDGTRLSIL.

This chain uses TRBV2 with TRBJ2-1; 9 nucleotides line up with TRBD2. This CDR3 has 14 amino acids. Germline loops: CDR1 SNHLY, CDR2 FYNNEI. J gave up 8 bases and V 2 bases, and 4 bases lay outside the gene matches. CDR3 loop: CASSELAGPHEQFF. As DNA, the CDR3 is TGTGCCAGCAGTGAACTAGCGGGACCCCATGAGCAGTTCTTC.

The chain links TRBV27 to TRBJ1-1; TRBD1 matches 8 bases. Trimming at V came to 6 bases and at J to 5 bases, leaving 8 bases not matched to a gene. The CDR3 has 14 residues. Germline V gives CDR1 MNHEY, CDR2 SMNVEV (reference sequence). The DNA for the CDR3 is TGTGCCAGCAGCCCAGGACAGGGAGGTACTGAAGCTTTCTTT. This gives the protein CASSPGQGGTEAFF.

This rearrangement joins TRBV7-6 to TRBJ1-2; TRBD1 matches 9 bases. The CDR3 contains 13 residues. The V gene's germline CDR1 is SGHVS and CDR2 FNYEAQ. Trimming at V came to 2 bases and at J to 8 bases, leaving 3 bases not matched to a gene. DNA of the CDR3: TGTGCCAGCAGCTTAAGACAGGGGGAAGGCTACACCTTC. It codes for CASSLRQGEGYTF.

The chain is built from TRBV6-4 and TRBJ2-1; 12 bases match TRBD2. Looked up from germline, CDR1 is MRHNA and CDR2 is SNTAGT. CDR3 length: 14 residues. Germline trimming cut 3 bases from V and 9 bases from J; bases unmatched to any gene: 3. DNA of the CDR3: TGTGCCAGCAGTGAGACTAGCGGGAGAGTTGAGCAGTTCTTC. This gives the protein CASSETSGRVEQFF.

This clonotype was observed a handful of times. The chain employs TRBV7-2 and TRBJ1-2; possibly TRBD1 for D (5 bases). Trimming shortened V by 1 base and J by 0 bases, and 12 bases separated the two germline ends. The CDR3 extends over 16 amino acids. From germline, CDR1 is SGHTA and CDR2 FQGNSA. The CDR3 nucleotides read TGTGCCAGCAGCTTAGGTGTTGGGGGATCTAACTATGGCTACACCTTC. Protein: CASSLGVGGSNYGYTF.

V and J are TRBV6-5 and TRBJ1-1; no firm D call. The CDR3 covers 14 residues. The V and J ends lost 0 bases and 3 bases respectively, with 8 bases between them. The germline V gene encodes CDR1 MNHEY and CDR2 SVGAGI. The CDR3 protein is CASSYSLTDTEAFF. The CDR3 nucleotides read TGTGCCAGCAGTTACTCGTTAACAGACACTGAAGCTTTCTTT.

The genes are TRBV20-1 and TRBJ2-5; 9 bases align to TRBD2. J gave up 1 base and V 0 bases, and 6 bases lay outside the gene matches. The V gene's germline CDR1 is DFQATT and CDR2 SNEGSKA (reference sequence). The CDR3 length is 16 residues. CDR3 region: CSARDLGGGAQETQYF. In nucleotides, the CDR3 is TGCAGTGCTAGAGATCTCGGCGGGGGGGCCCAAGAGACCCAGTACTTC.